Sequencing of this T cell receptor beta chain was carried out in a study of blood T cells in healthy people across ages. Through a sample-barcoded 5' primer and a J-beta primer mix, a second PCR was run for roughly 6 to 12 cycles. TCRdb passed the 5' RACE reads through MiXCR, listing each CDR3 protein once. The table has 700,000 or so distinct CDR3 sequences, approximately 21% seen once; the top ten hold 22%. At least ten counts were recorded for this clonotype. Material: blood. The clonotype comes from a man between 65 and 85 years old in good health.

The CDR3 spells CASSPLTSWETQYF. CDR3 bases: TGTGCCAGCAGTCCCCTTACTAGTTGGGAGACCCAGTACTTC. The chain couples TRBV12-3 or TRBV12-4 to TRBJ2-5; D may be TRBD2 (5 bases). Trimming cost V 5 bases and J 5 bases, with 15 bases left between them. This CDR3 region has 14 residues.